One and the same sample provided the 20 T cell receptor beta chains below, sequenced in a study of T-cell reconstitution after alpha-beta-depleted transplantation in children. During its preparation, the TCRbeta library received unique molecular identifiers. TCRdb re-called the PCR reads through MiXCR, storing one row per CDR3 protein. The sample holds under 250,000 distinct CDR3 sequences, roughly 7% seen once. Sequencing used PBMCs, obtained before TCRalphabeta/CD19-depleted stem cell transplant. These TCRs come from a boy aged 2-9 years with acute lymphoblastic leukemia, due to receive a stem cell transplant.

The V and J genes are TRBV5-1 and TRBJ1-1; a weak D match, TRBD1 (6 bases). This CDR3 has 14 amino acids. V gave up 4 bases and J gave up 2 bases, with 12 bases separating them. Germline V gives CDR1 SGHRS, CDR2 YFSETQ. The CDR3 region is CASSGWTENTEAFF. The CDR3 coding sequence is TGCGCCAGCAGCGGGTGGACAGAAAACACTGAAGCTTTCTTT.

The V and J genes are TRBV18 and TRBJ1-1; D might be TRBD1 (5 bases). CDR3 size: 14 residues. Trimming removed 8 bases at V and 0 bases at J, with 13 bases between. Germline CDR1 KGHSH, CDR2 LQKENI. In nucleotides, the CDR3 is TGTGCCAGCACCTCGACAGTAATGAACACTGAAGCTTTCTTT. Amino acid sequence: CASTSTVMNTEAFF.

In this sample, this clonotype turned up many times. The J gene is TRBJ2-1, the V gene TRBV27; 7 bases line up with TRBD2. The germline gives CDR1 MNHEY, CDR2 SMNVEV (reference sequence). Trimming cost V 2 bases and J 4 bases; bases outside gene matches: 5. The CDR3 runs 15 residues. This CDR3 is CASSLRTSLYNEQFF. The CDR3 bases are TGTGCCAGCAGTTTACGGACTAGTTTGTACAATGAGCAGTTCTTC.

This clonotype was detected ten times or more. This chain connects TRBV6-2 or TRBV6-3 to TRBJ2-1; D ambiguous. Trimming left V 2 bases short and J 7 bases short, with 6 bases between. Germline CDR1 reads MNHEY; CDR2 reads SVGEGT. This CDR3 is built from 12 residues. The CDR3 protein is CASSYDGNEQFF. Written as DNA, the CDR3 is TGTGCCAGCAGTTACGACGGTAATGAGCAGTTCTTC.

The chain recombines TRBV19 with TRBJ2-7, with 8 bases identical to TRBD2. The V and J ends lost 7 bases and 4 bases, in that order; junction bases with no gene match: 6. Germline V gene sequence: CDR1 LNHDA, CDR2 SQIVND (reference sequence). The CDR3 contains 13 residues. This CDR3 reads CASIGTRDYEQYF. DNA of the CDR3: TGTGCCAGTATTGGGACTAGAGATTACGAGCAGTACTTC.

This clonotype showed up many times. This chain uses TRBV10-3 with TRBJ2-7, with 7 bases that match TRBD2. Germline CDR1 ENHRY, CDR2 SYGVKD. The CDR3 covers 15 residues. Unmatched junction bases numbered 4, after V lost 2 bases and J lost 0 bases. CDR3 bases: TGTGCCATCAGTGAGGGTGGGGGGGTCTCCTACGAGCAGTACTTC. It translates to CAISEGGGVSYEQYF.

This clonotype was seen at least ten times. Relative to the germline gene, one junction end is altered; a read error may explain this. The V and J genes are TRBV25-1 and TRBJ2-5; no clear D. CDR1 and CDR2 from the germline V gene are MGHDK and SYGVNS. There are 16 residues in the CDR3. CDR3 protein: CASSELGSRGIETQYF. The CDR3 bases are TGTGCCAGCAGTGAACTCGGCAGTCGAGGAATCGAGACCCAGTACTTT.

This clonotype was seen repeatedly, ten times or more. The chain carries TRBV28 and TRBJ1-4; D not certain. CDR1 is MDHEN and CDR2 is SYDVKM in the germline V gene. The CDR3 is made up of 13 amino acids. The V end lost 3 bases, the J end lost 5 bases, and 7 bases lay between the germline ends. The CDR3 loop is CASSFMGNEKLFF. The CDR3 DNA sequence: TGTGCCAGCAGTTTTATGGGGAATGAAAAACTGTTTTTT.

About this clonotype: Without the conserved terminal phenylalanine or tryptophan, this CDR3 likely stems from a read error. The chain is built from TRBV7-2 and TRBJ1-1; tentative D call: TRBD1 (5 bases). The CDR3 runs to 17 residues. Germline V gene data show CDR1 as SGHTA and CDR2 as FQGNSA. CDR3 nucleotide sequence: TGTGCCACCAGCTTAAGGTCAAGTGCGGGGCGCTTCGTTGAAGCTTTCTGT. This sequence encodes CATSLRSSAGRFVEAFC.

This clonotype was recorded many times. V usage is TRBV20-1 and J usage is TRBJ1-1; TRBD1 matches at 9 bases. The CDR3 loop spans 15 amino acids. Trimming took 0 bases from V and 3 from J; bases not matched to a gene: 5. CDR1 DFQATT and CDR2 SNEGSKA come from the germline V gene (reference sequence). DNA of the CDR3: TGCAGTGCTAGAGATACCCGGACAGGGGACACTGAAGCTTTCTTT. Amino acids: CSARDTRTGDTEAFF.

V is TRBV5-6 and J is TRBJ1-1, with TRBD1 matching 8 bases. The germline CDR1 and CDR2 sequences are SGHDT and YYEEEE. Trimming removed 3 bases from V and 11 bases from J; junction bases left unmatched: 15. The CDR3 contains 15 residues. The CDR3 loop is CASSSQGARYLRAFF. Written as DNA, the CDR3 is TGTGCCAGCAGCTCCCAGGGGGCGCGATATCTTAGGGCTTTCTTT.

The chain employs TRBV5-6 and TRBJ1-1; D is unclear. V gave up 4 bases and J gave up 5 bases, with 21 bases separating them. CDR1 is SGHDT and CDR2 is YYEEEE in the germline V gene. CDR3 length equals 16 residues. CDR3 sequence: CASSPQGRPGRTEAFF. The CDR3 nucleotides are TGTGCCAGCAGCCCTCAAGGTCGGCCGGGGAGAACTGAAGCTTTCTTT.

This clonotype was seen a handful of times. This chain links TRBV4-2 with TRBJ2-7; 10 bases align to TRBD1. V lost 5 bases to trimming and J lost 3 bases; unmatched junction nucleotides: 13. Germline V CDR1 and CDR2: LGHNA, YNFKEQ. This CDR3 region has 17 residues. The CDR3 coding sequence is TGTGCCAGCAGCGCAGGACCGACAGGGGGCTCTGGCTACGAGCAGTACTTC. It yields the protein CASSAGPTGGSGYEQYF.

This clonotype was counted many times. This sequence joins TRBV5-1 and TRBJ2-1; a possible D gene is TRBD2 (5 bases). The CDR3 has 13 residues. CDR1 is SGHRS and CDR2 is YFSETQ in the germline V gene. V was shortened by 4 bases and J by 7 bases, with 12 bases between the two germline ends. DNA for the CDR3: TGCGCCAGCAGCATAACGGACTGGAATGAGCAGTTCTTC. Its translation is CASSITDWNEQFF.

This clonotype was counted ten times or more. V and J are TRBV5-8 and TRBJ2-1, with D perhaps matching TRBD2 (6 bases). Germline CDR1 SGHTS, CDR2 YDEGEE. The CDR3 consists of 16 residues. Trimming took off 2 bases at V and 5 bases at J, with 17 bases between the two ends. The CDR3 DNA reads TGTGCCAGCAGCTTTGGTAGGCGCGGGGTTCACAATGAGCAGTTCTTC. As protein: CASSFGRRGVHNEQFF.

The table lists this clonotype with many counts. The gene calls are TRBV12-3 or TRBV12-4 and TRBJ1-1; D gene uncertain. The CDR3 spans 16 residues. Trimming removed 3 bases at V and 1 base at J, with 15 bases between. For the CDR3, the DNA is TGTGCCAGCAGTTTTCGCATGGTCTATGGGAACACTGAAGCTTTCTTT. Its translation: CASSFRMVYGNTEAFF.

This clonotype was seen many times. This chain links TRBV11-2 with TRBJ2-3; TRBD2 matches 13 bases. The V segment lost 1 base and the J segment 2 bases; nucleotides outside the gene matches: 9. CDR1 is SGHAT, CDR2 FQNNGV, per germline. The CDR3 has 19 residues. The CDR3 here is CASSLGGGTSGRATDTQYF. CDR3 nucleotides: TGTGCCAGCAGCTTAGGAGGCGGAACTAGCGGGAGGGCCACAGATACGCAGTATTTT.

This clonotype was observed many times. V and J are TRBV28 and TRBJ2-1, with D perhaps being TRBD1 or TRBD2 (5 bases each). Trimming cost V 6 bases and J 3 bases, with 15 bases left between them. The germline CDR1 and CDR2 sequences are MDHEN and SYDVKM. The CDR3 spans 15 residues. The CDR3 DNA sequence: TGTGCCAGCAGCCCTAGGGGCGCGGGCTACAATGAGCAGTTCTTC. It specifies CASSPRGAGYNEQFF.

This clonotype was detected many times. The chain couples TRBV6-5 to TRBJ2-1, with D tentatively TRBD1 (5 bases). The CDR3 loop spans 15 amino acids. Germline V gives CDR1 MNHEY, CDR2 SVGAGI. V lost 6 bases, J lost 0 bases, and 12 bases lay in between. CDR3 DNA sequence: TGTGCCAGCAGCCAAACAGGTTTCTCCTACAATGAGCAGTTCTTC. This codes for CASSQTGFSYNEQFF.

This clonotype counts as medium-sized. This chain joins TRBV29-1 and TRBJ1-4; D remains ambiguous. Trimming took off 6 bases at V and 4 bases at J, with 18 bases between the two ends. The CDR3 consists of 15 residues. The V gene's germline CDR1 is SQVTM and CDR2 ANQGSEA. The CDR3 coding sequence is TGCAGCGTACCCGCAGGAGACCTCCTTAATGAAAAACTGTTTTTT. Amino acids: CSVPAGDLLNEKLFF.